This record looks at one TCR beta chain sequence and its context. Under the authors' procedure: Scientists estimated how many nucleated cells there were by amplifying reference gene primers. TCRdb's copy holds only in-frame clones and misses some; the assay was immunoSEQ multiplex PCR. V and J calls and clone size are copied from that table; D and trimming were computed from the DNA. The sample includes tens of thousands of clones, around nine tenths of them seen just once. The V gene's germline CDR1 is LNHDA and CDR2 SQIVND (reference sequence). Trimming at V came to 4 bases and at J to 5 bases, leaving 9 bases not matched to a gene. The length of the CDR3 is 15 residues. These data come from a study of blood T cell repertoires in COVID-19. Study-level background: Material from acute and convalescent COVID-19 was sourced from the United States, Italy and Spain. PBMCs, B-cell-depleted T cells, or T cells provided the cDNA or gDNA that made up the material.

The sequence derives from a woman between 50 and 59 years old with active or convalescent COVID-19. Material: peripheral blood. The rearrangement links TRBV19 to TRBJ2-5; 8 bases agree with TRBD2. The CDR3 region has the DNA TGTGCCAGTAGTACGCTGGGACTAGGAACGGAGACCCAGTACTTC. Amino acid sequence: CASSTLGLGTETQYF.